These T cell receptor beta chains were read from a single sample in a study of T-cell memory formation after mild COVID-19. In TCRdb, the 5' RACE reads were re-called with MiXCR into one record per CDR3 protein. Here the sample spans a few hundred thousand distinct CDR3 sequences, 8% to 10% being singletons. The sequenced sample was PBMCs or a T cell subset sorted from them (not recorded which). The receptors here all came from a young man who had mild COVID-19 (a few samples of this study predate the infection). Cell type and time point are not known. Each CDR3 is given with its conserved first and last residue. D genes are given only for firm matches. Part of the rows lack a size; the others show once, few, many or a class for expanded clones.

TRBV20-1	TRBJ2-3	TRBD1	-	TGCAGTGCGCGAGGACGACACTTCACACAGGGGGCGGCAGATACGCAGTATTTT	CSARGRHFTQGAADTQYF
TRBV5-6	TRBJ1-2	-	-	TGTGCCAGCAGCTGGGGCCTTTACCCCTATGGCTACACCTTC	CASSWGLYPYGYTF
TRBV24-1	TRBJ2-5	-	few	TGTGCCACCAGTGATTCCGCATCTCGGGCGTTCAATTTC	CATSDSASRAFNF
TRBV2	TRBJ2-3	TRBD2	few	TGTGCCAGCGGGGGGGGATCAGATACGCAGTATTTT	CASGGGSDTQYF
TRBV4-2	TRBJ2-3	-	-	TGTGCCAGCGGTGGGGCCACAGATACGCAGTATTTT	CASGGATDTQYF
TRBV5-1	TRBJ2-5	-	-	TGCGCCAGCCGCCCGGGTATGCAAGAGACCCAGTACTTC	CASRPGMQETQYF
TRBV20-1	TRBJ1-4	-	-	TGCAGTGCTTGCAAATTGGGCAGGGCTAATGAAAAACTGTTTTTT	CSACKLGRANEKLFF
TRBV7-2	TRBJ2-3	TRBD1	-	TGTGCCAGCAGCTCCGGCGATGGGACAGGTCGGCGTACGCAGTATTTT	CASSSGDGTGRRTQYF
TRBV5-6	TRBJ2-7	-	-	TGTGCCAGCAGCTATTACACCCAGGGGCCCTACGAGCAGTACTTC	CASSYYTQGPYEQYF
TRBV20-1	TRBJ2-7	-	few	TGCAGTGCTAGTCACGCCAGGGAAAACCACGAGCAGTACTTC	CSASHARENHEQYF
TRBV20-1	TRBJ2-7	TRBD1	many	TGCAGTGCTCGGGGACAGACAGTCTCCTACGAGCAGTACTTC	CSARGQTVSYEQYF
TRBV7-9	TRBJ2-2	-	many	TGTGCCAGCAGCCCCATGTGGACCGGGGAGCTGTTTTTT	CASSPMWTGELFF
TRBV5-4	TRBJ2-2	-	few	TGTGCCAGCAGCTTGTCCAGGGCGAACACCGGGGAGCTGTTTTTT	CASSLSRANTGELFF
TRBV6-5	TRBJ2-2	-	few	TGTGCCAGCAGTTACTCAAGTGCCTACGCGAACACCGGGGAGCTGTTTTTT	CASSYSSAYANTGELFF
TRBV20-1	TRBJ1-2	TRBD1	-	TGCAGTGCTAGAGTCAGGGGGGGATCCTATGGCTACACCTTC	CSARVRGGSYGYTF
TRBV27	TRBJ2-2	TRBD1	many	TGTGCCAGCAACCGACAGGGGGAAACCGGGGAGCTGTTTTTT	CASNRQGETGELFF
TRBV20-1	TRBJ2-3	-	-	TGCAGTGCAGCCCCGGGGGCAGGGAGCACAGATACGCAGTATTTT	CSAAPGAGSTDTQYF
TRBV5-1	TRBJ1-1	-	-	TGCGCCAGCGGAACAGATTCGAACACTGAAGCTTTCTTT	CASGTDSNTEAFF
TRBV4-3	TRBJ1-4	TRBD1	many	TGCGCCAGCAGCGCCCAGGGGACAGGGGATGAAAAACTGTTTTTT	CASSAQGTGDEKLFF
TRBV7-2	TRBJ2-1	TRBD2	few	TGTGCCAGCAGCTTACTGCCTAGCGGGGTTGGTGAGCAGTTCTTC	CASSLLPSGVGEQFF
TRBV7-8	TRBJ2-3	TRBD2	-	TGTGCCAGCAGCTCCCCGTTGGGTAGCGGGGGTTTGGATACGCAGTATTTT	CASSSPLGSGGLDTQYF